This TCR beta chain appears in the sequencing data of a study of molecular identifiers for immune sequencing clone quantification (dated by TCRdb to 2017 to 2018). Looking at the study overall: For a replicate experiment, RNA from roughly 18,000 or 92,000 naive CD8 T cells was divided into five aliquots, and four of the five aliquots were sequenced. CD8 T cells were used in a methods study to benchmark molecular-identifier clustering-based TCR repertoire sequencing (MIDCIRS) and TCR RNA copy counting.

Library prep was done by PCR. Sequencing relied on an Illumina HiSeq 4000. Bulk TCR libraries were made following a previously described method, with the TCR primers given in Table S5. Purification of total RNA was performed with the Qiagen AllPrep DNA/RNA kit. Before analysis, reads from multiple sequencing runs of the same library were pooled. Concerning the study's data processing: Only reads with exact TCR constant sequence were kept, trimmed to 150 nt, and grouped by their 12-nt molecular barcodes. Reads in each barcode group were sub-clustered using a 15% Levenshtein threshold, and a quality-weighted consensus sequence was built for each RNA molecule. Non-functional sequences were discarded, and so were lower-count sequences lying one edit away from another sequence. Based on a fit of two negative binomial distributions, barcode sub-clusters having less than 20% of the maximum read count were discarded. The public reads were reanalyzed by TCRdb: fastp trimming at Q25, MiXCR alignment, in-frame beta chains only. Merged by CDR3 protein, the rows form single entries marked with the most common genes and DNA. The V and J calls, along with clone size, are taken from TCRdb and not from the paper's own processing. The table for this sample lists more than 450,000 distinct CDR3 sequences; roughly 23% of them were counted only once. The ten largest clones capture under 0.85% of the sample.

Including the terminal cysteine and phenylalanine, the CDR3 comprises 16 residues. Of the read, only the CDR3 DNA is kept; its 48 bases are in frame from base 1. The germline V gene yields MGHRA for CDR1 and YSYEKL for CDR2. From V the trimming removes 0 bases and from J it removes 2 bases, while the gene matches leave 4 bases of the junction unaccounted for. On this clonotype: Its cognate antigen has yet to be identified. Qualities for individual bases were not recorded, and no much larger clone is one base off.

Findings and caveats that apply to the study as a whole: Highly expanded clone sizes could be underestimated because identical TCR molecules may share a barcode. Without barcode sub-clustering, chimeric consensus sequences inflated TCR diversity; chimeras reached as high as 47%. The naive libraries included spiked-in Jurkat TCR RNA (around 9 copies' worth), and this RNA is not part of the donor repertoire. Even against a background of around 950,000 naive CD8 T cells, spiked-in Jurkat TCR RNA amounting to a single cell's worth was reported to be detectable. In CMV-specific effector cells, over 99% of molecules were held by clones above 20 RNA copies, whereas under 1% of molecules were held by such clones in naive cells. Modeling estimated about three recovered TCR RNA copies per cell, compared with roughly 10 by digital PCR, which implies about 30% capture efficiency.

Naive CD8 T cell libraries were made from approximately 20,000 to 1,000,000 sorted cells using 10%, 30% or 50% of purified RNA. On a BD FACSAria II, naive CD8 T cells were FACS-sorted as CD8+CD4-CCR7+CD45RA+ and collected into RLT Plus buffer. Detection sensitivity was tested by spiking Jurkat RNA equal to roughly ten TCR copies' worth into samples containing roughly 19,000-1,000,000 naive CD8 T cells. Enrichment of CD8 T cells was done with RosetteSep CD8+ T Cell Enrichment Cocktail plus Ficoll-Paque, and ACK red cell lysis came afterward. The chain is encoded by TRBV4-1 joined to TRBJ2-7; 10 middle bases align to TRBD2. Sequenced: naive CD8+ T cells from blood, with Jurkat cell RNA spiked in. Explained via the paper, the cell subset or site label denotes: FACS-sorted CD8+CD4-CCR7+CD45RA+ naive T cells. The sequence derives from a human donor in good health. Some libraries in this study had Jurkat cell RNA spiked in. The DNA sequence follows: TGCGCCAGCAGCCAAGAACTAGCGGGGCTACCCTACGAGCAGTACTTC. It encodes CASSQELAGLPYEQYF.